The next 30 T cell receptor beta chains were all read from a single sample in a study of T cell changes during pregnancy in multiple sclerosis (dated by TCRdb to between 2017 and 2020). Libraries came from the immunoSEQ multiplex PCR assay. TCRdb took over this immuneACCESS table, retaining in-frame rearrangements with V and J assigned. Such tables are incomplete; in checked studies, under half of the missing clones stem from an unresolved V gene, and the remainder is unexplained. Here the sample has roughly 89,000 clones; over 85% occur a single time. The ten most abundant clones make up about 4.5% of the sample. The sequencing here drew on peripheral blood, taken in the first trimester of pregnancy. These receptors all stem from a female donor with multiple sclerosis, enrolled in a pregnancy study.

The rearrangement uses TRBV4-1 and TRBJ2-5; TRBD1 agrees at 7 bases. The CDR3 has 17 residues. The germline CDR1 and CDR2 sequences are MGHRA and YSYEKL. The J segment lost 4 bases and the V segment lost 0 bases, leaving 11 bases of the junction unmatched. The CDR3 sequence: CASSQDGSEGARETQYF. Written as DNA, the CDR3 is TGCGCCAGCAGCCAAGATGGGTCCGAGGGGGCTAGAGAGACCCAGTACTTC.

The rearrangement links TRBV7-2 to TRBJ2-4, with 12 bases lining up with TRBD2. Germline CDR1 SGHTA, CDR2 FQGNSA. With 2 bases clipped from V and 2 bases from J, the junction kept 1 base outside the gene matches. CDR3 length: 16 residues. Here the CDR3 reads CASSLTSGGPKNIQYF. The CDR3, as DNA: TGTGCCAGCAGCTTAACTAGCGGGGGGCCCAAAAACATTCAGTACTTC.

The chain has TRBV5-1 and TRBJ2-5, with D hard to call. Germline V gene lookup returns CDR1 SGHRS and CDR2 YFSETQ. The CDR3 consists of 13 residues. The V and J ends lost 1 base and 3 bases respectively, with 7 bases between them. CDR3 residues: CASSLSQKETQYF. For the CDR3, the DNA is TGCGCCAGCAGCTTGTCCCAGAAAGAGACCCAGTACTTC. Using reference TRBV5-1 and TRBJ2-5 for the parts outside the CDR3, the full variable domain is KAGVTQTPRYLIKTRGQQVTLSCSPISGHRSVSWYQQTPGQGLQFLFEYFSETQRNKGNFPGRFSGRQFSNSRSEMNVSTLELGDSALYLCASSLSQKETQYFGPGTRLLVL.

This clone was seen a few times. V is TRBV27 and J is TRBJ2-5; D is ambiguous. V lost 8 bases and J lost 8, with 24 bases in between. The CDR3 covers 15 residues. Germline CDR1 reads MNHEY; CDR2 reads SMNVEV (reference sequence). The CDR3 loop is CASQEDSGLLRTQYF. CDR3 nucleotides: TGTGCCAGCCAAGAAGACTCCGGGTTGTTGCGAACCCAGTACTTC.

This clone was seen a single time. This chain connects TRBV30 to TRBJ2-7; no reliable D call. Trimming took off 4 bases at V and 3 bases at J, with 16 bases between the two ends. The CDR3 runs 14 residues. Germline CDR1 is GTSNPN and CDR2 is SVGIG (reference sequence). The CDR3 is CAWNSPPWVYEQYF. The CDR3, as DNA: TGTGCCTGGAACAGCCCCCCGTGGGTCTACGAGCAGTACTTC.

The chain joins TRBV14 to TRBJ2-3; 9 nucleotides agree with TRBD1. The length of the CDR3 is 16 residues. The ends lost 4 bases at V and 3 bases at J; junction bases unmatched: 8. The germline gives CDR1 SGHDN, CDR2 FVKESK. The CDR3 protein is CASSLRRDRETDTQYF. CDR3 DNA sequence: TGTGCCAGCAGCCTACGACGGGACAGGGAAACAGATACGCAGTATTTT.

With regard to this clone: One end of the junction varies from germline; a read error may be responsible. The genes are TRBV13 and TRBJ1-6; D call uncertain. The germline V gene has CDR1 PRHDT and CDR2 FYEKMQ (reference sequence). The CDR3 covers 16 residues. Here the CDR3 reads CASSLGRATADSPLHF. DNA of the CDR3: TGTGCCAGCAGCTTAGGGAGGGCTACCGCCGATTCGCCCCTCCACTTT.

This chain uses TRBV9 with TRBJ2-5; perhaps TRBD2 as D (7 bases). The CDR3 consists of 15 residues. V dropped 4 bases and J dropped 4 bases, with 17 bases sitting between them. Per germline, CDR1 SGDLS and CDR2 YYNGEE. The CDR3 DNA follows: TGTGCCAGCAGCCCCCCAGGCGGGGGCCCAGAGACCCAGTACTTC. Its protein product is CASSPPGGGPETQYF.

The genes are TRBV23-1 and TRBJ2-7; TRBD1 might be the D (5 bases). TRBV23-1 is an open reading frame whose function is uncertain. This CDR3 is built from 15 residues. Trimming took 0 bases from V and 2 from J, leaving 11 bases between them. CDR3 nucleotides: TGCGCCAGCAGTCAATCGATACCAGGGACCTACGAGCAGTACTTC. Amino acid sequence: CASSQSIPGTYEQYF.

The V call is TRBV29-1, the J call TRBJ2-7, with a weak D call TRBD2 (5 bases). In germline, CDR1 is SQVTM, CDR2 ANQGSEA. Trimming took off 4 bases at V and 6 bases at J, with 16 bases between the two ends. The CDR3 totals 13 residues. CDR3 in amino acids: CSVGDTATSEQYF. In nucleotides, the CDR3 is TGCAGCGTTGGGGATACCGCTACTAGCGAGCAGTACTTC.

V usage is TRBV4-2 and J usage is TRBJ2-1, with 10 bases aligning to TRBD2. The junction had 0 bases not matched to a gene; V was cut back by 0 bases and J by 4 bases. Germline V gene data show CDR1 as LGHNA and CDR2 as YNFKEQ. The CDR3 length is 15 residues. The CDR3 region is CASSQEAGGYNEQFF. CDR3 coding DNA: TGTGCCAGCAGCCAAGAAGCGGGGGGGTACAATGAGCAGTTCTTC.

The rearrangement joins TRBV6-1 to TRBJ1-2; D is uncertain. CDR1 MNHNS and CDR2 SASEGT come from the germline V gene. Trimming cost V 2 bases and J 7 bases, with 11 bases left between them. CDR3 length: 13 residues. The CDR3 coding sequence is TGTGCCAGCAGTGAAACGGGGATCACTGGCTACACCTTC. Amino acid sequence: CASSETGITGYTF.

Note on this clone: Other DNA sequences in the sample encode the same CDR3. The rearrangement links TRBV9 to TRBJ2-5; 8 bases align to TRBD1. Germline V lookup: CDR1 SGDLS, CDR2 YYNGEE. The junction had 2 bases not matched to a gene; V was cut back by 2 bases and J by 2 bases. The CDR3 has 14 amino acids. The CDR3 region has the DNA TGTGCCAGCAGCGTCGGACAGGGACAAGAGACCCAGTACTTC. Protein sequence: CASSVGQGQETQYF.

The rearrangement uses TRBV19 and TRBJ2-7, with TRBD2 matching over 8 bases. This CDR3 is 17 amino acids long. Per the germline V gene, CDR1 is LNHDA and CDR2 is SQIVND (reference sequence). V trimming: 0 bases; J trimming: 0 bases; junction bases outside the gene matches: 7. In DNA form, the CDR3 reads TGTGCCAGTAGTATAGATTGGCGGGGGGATATCTCCTACGAGCAGTACTTC. Translation gives CASSIDWRGDISYEQYF. The full variable domain, its missing parts supplied by reference TRBV19 and TRBJ2-7, is DGGITQSPKYLFRKEGQNVTLSCEQNLNHDAMYWYRQDPGQGLRLIYYSQIVNDFQKGDIAEGYSVSREKKESFPLTVTSAQKNPTAFYLCASSIDWRGDISYEQYFGPGTRLTVT.

The chain employs TRBV30 and TRBJ1-2, with TRBD1 matching 8 bases. Unmatched junction bases numbered 7, after V lost 2 bases and J lost 8 bases. Germline CDR1 GTSNPN, CDR2 SVGIG (reference sequence). The CDR3 has 13 amino acids. CDR3 loop: CAWSLGQGEGYTF. As DNA, the CDR3 is TGTGCCTGGAGTCTAGGACAGGGCGAAGGCTACACCTTC.

The V call is TRBV7-2, the J call TRBJ2-5; the match to TRBD2 covers 11 bases. V lost 6 bases and J lost 7; bases outside the gene matches: 13. Per the germline V gene, CDR1 is SGHTA and CDR2 is FQGNSA. CDR3 length: 16 amino acids. CDR3 DNA: TGTGCCAGCAGTACGGGACTAGCGGAATGGGTGGGGACCCAGTACTTC. Amino acids: CASSTGLAEWVGTQYF.

The chain has TRBV18 and TRBJ2-3; TRBD2 matches 12 bases. CDR1 and CDR2 (germline): KGHSH, LQKENI. The CDR3 consists of 17 residues. V lost 2 bases to trimming and J lost 3 bases; unmatched junction nucleotides: 6. The CDR3 sequence is CASSPNGLAGLTDTQYF. DNA of the CDR3: TGTGCCAGCTCACCAAATGGACTAGCGGGGCTTACAGATACGCAGTATTTT.

The chain recombines TRBV9 with TRBJ1-3, with 8 bases aligning to TRBD1. The V gene's germline CDR1 is SGDLS and CDR2 YYNGEE. V lost 0 bases, J lost 4 bases, and 3 bases stayed unmatched. The CDR3 covers 15 residues. The CDR3 sequence is CASSVGTGGGNTIYF. The CDR3 region has the DNA TGTGCCAGCAGCGTAGGTACAGGGGGAGGAAACACCATATATTTT.

The CDR3 sequence is CASRLDSLGNQPQHF. As DNA, the CDR3 is TGTGCCAGTAGACTCGACAGCCTGGGGAATCAGCCCCAGCATTTT. The chain uses TRBV19 and TRBJ1-5; possible D gene TRBD1, 5 bases. V lost 6 bases and J 4 bases, leaving 16 bases between the germline ends. This CDR3 is 15 amino acids long. Per the germline V gene, CDR1 is LNHDA and CDR2 is SQIVND (reference sequence).

The chain joins TRBV7-3 to TRBJ2-2; 12 nucleotides align to TRBD2. This CDR3 spans 15 amino acids. Trimming took 5 bases from V and 5 from J; bases not matched to a gene: 3. Germline values: CDR1 SGHTA, CDR2 FQGTGA. CDR3 bases: TGTGCCAGCAGCCCTAGCGGGGGGGCAACCGGGGAGCTGTTTTTT. It translates to CASSPSGGATGELFF.

The J gene is TRBJ1-1, the V gene TRBV29-1; the D gene is possibly TRBD1 (6 bases). Germline CDR1 and CDR2: SQVTM and ANQGSEA. The germline V and J ends were trimmed by 7 bases and 2 bases, with 14 bases remaining between them. This CDR3 has 13 amino acids. CDR3 nucleotide sequence: TGCAGCGCCGTCCCAGGGGCAAACACTGAAGCTTTCTTT. Translation: CSAVPGANTEAFF.

The CDR3 protein is CASSPLALANSLGDTQYF. The CDR3 nucleotides are TGTGCCAGCTCACCACTAGCTCTAGCAAATTCCCTCGGGGATACGCAGTATTTT. The chain recombines TRBV18 with TRBJ2-3; perhaps TRBD2 as D (5 bases). This CDR3 contains 18 residues. With 1 base removed from V and 6 bases from J, the gap between germline ends came to 23 bases. Germline loops: CDR1 KGHSH, CDR2 LQKENI.

This clone was seen a handful of times. This rearrangement joins TRBV12-5 to TRBJ1-6, with 7 nucleotides matching TRBD1. This CDR3 is built from 15 residues. Losses at the gene ends were 1 base for V and 7 bases for J; bases not matched to a gene: 4. Looked up from germline, CDR1 is LGHNT and CDR2 is FRNRAP. The CDR3 region has the DNA TGTGCTAGTGGTTTGGGACAGGGTGCAAATTCACCCCTCCACTTT. It translates to CASGLGQGANSPLHF.

V usage is TRBV27 and J usage is TRBJ1-1; 8 bases map to TRBD1. This CDR3 has 15 residues. Germline V gene sequence: CDR1 MNHEY, CDR2 SMNVEV (reference sequence). Trimming took 5 bases from V and 5 from J; bases not matched to a gene: 10. The CDR3 DNA reads as TGTGCCAGCAGTCCCTCCGGGACAGGAGGGACTGAAGCTTTCTTT. Translating gives CASSPSGTGGTEAFF.

CDR3 sequence: CASSASRLSYEQYF. CDR3 nucleotides: TGTGCCAGCAGTGCGTCGAGGTTATCCTACGAGCAGTACTTC. This chain connects TRBV7-8 to TRBJ2-7; D gene uncertain. The CDR3 is 14 residues long. Germline-derived CDR1 and CDR2 are SGHVS and FQNEAQ. The V gene lost 6 bases and the J gene lost 1 base, with 13 bases spanning the gap. The variable domain in full, completed from reference TRBV7-8 and TRBJ2-7, reads GAGVSQSPRYKVAKRGQDVALRCDPISGHVSLFWYQQALGQGPEFLTYFQNEAQLDKSGLPSDRFFAERPEGSVSTLKIQRTQQEDSAVYLCASSASRLSYEQYFGPGTRLTVT.

The rearrangement links TRBV9 to TRBJ2-7; the match to TRBD2 covers 8 bases. Unmatched junction bases numbered 5, after V lost 1 base and J lost 5 bases. CDR3 size: 14 residues. CDR1 is SGDLS, CDR2 YYNGEE, per germline. The CDR3 protein is CASSVRGGFDEQYF. As DNA, the CDR3 is TGTGCCAGCAGCGTACGGGGGGGCTTTGACGAGCAGTACTTC.

V gene TRBV5-6 combines with J gene TRBJ1-2; D call uncertain. Trimming took off 4 bases at V and 10 bases at J, with 11 bases between the two ends. From germline, CDR1 is SGHDT and CDR2 YYEEEE. The CDR3 contains 11 residues. The CDR3 sequence: CASSVTSFYTF. The CDR3 DNA follows: TGTGCCAGCAGCGTGACAAGTTTCTACACCTTC. Full variable domain (rest looked up from reference TRBV5-6 and TRBJ1-2): DAGVTQSPTHLIKTRGQQVTLRCSPKSGHDTVSWYQQALGQGPQFIFQYYEEEERQRGNFPDRFSGHQFPNYSSELNVNALLLGDSALYLCASSVTSFYTFGSGTRLTVV.

Only one count was recorded for this clone. The chain links TRBV15 to TRBJ2-7, with TRBD1 matching over 8 bases. Germline V gene lookup returns CDR1 LNHNV and CDR2 YYDKDF (reference sequence). The CDR3 consists of 17 residues. Trimming took 5 bases from V and 6 from J; bases not matched to a gene: 18. The CDR3 reads CATSAHPGQVKVREQYF. The CDR3 DNA is TGTGCCACCAGCGCCCACCCGGGACAGGTAAAGGTACGCGAGCAGTACTTC.

The chain links TRBV6-4 to TRBJ2-2; D is ambiguous. Trimming shortened V by 0 bases and J by 6 bases, and 5 bases separated the two germline ends. Looked up from germline, CDR1 is MRHNA and CDR2 is SNTAGT. This CDR3 is 13 amino acids long. CDR3: CASSDSGSGELFF. In DNA, the CDR3 is TGTGCCAGCAGTGACTCCGGGTCCGGGGAGCTGTTTTTT.

The chain recombines TRBV18 with TRBJ1-1, with 10 bases that match TRBD1. Trimming at V came to 2 bases and at J to 6 bases, leaving 6 bases not matched to a gene. The CDR3 is made up of 15 amino acids. Germline CDR1 reads KGHSH; CDR2 reads LQKENI. CDR3 bases: TGTGCCAGCTCACCAAGGACAGGGGGGAGCTCTGAAGCTTTCTTT. It codes for CASSPRTGGSSEAFF.